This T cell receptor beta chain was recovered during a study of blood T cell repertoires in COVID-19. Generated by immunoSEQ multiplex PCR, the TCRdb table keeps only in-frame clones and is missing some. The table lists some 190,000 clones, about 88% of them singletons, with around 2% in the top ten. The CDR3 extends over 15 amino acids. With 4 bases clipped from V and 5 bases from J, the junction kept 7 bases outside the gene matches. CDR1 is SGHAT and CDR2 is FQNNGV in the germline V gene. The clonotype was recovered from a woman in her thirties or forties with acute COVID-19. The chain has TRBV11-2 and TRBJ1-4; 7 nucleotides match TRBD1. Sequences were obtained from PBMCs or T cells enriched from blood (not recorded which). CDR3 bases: TGTGCCAGCAGCTCCTTGACAGGGCTAAATGAAAAACTGTTTTTT. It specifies CASSSLTGLNEKLFF.